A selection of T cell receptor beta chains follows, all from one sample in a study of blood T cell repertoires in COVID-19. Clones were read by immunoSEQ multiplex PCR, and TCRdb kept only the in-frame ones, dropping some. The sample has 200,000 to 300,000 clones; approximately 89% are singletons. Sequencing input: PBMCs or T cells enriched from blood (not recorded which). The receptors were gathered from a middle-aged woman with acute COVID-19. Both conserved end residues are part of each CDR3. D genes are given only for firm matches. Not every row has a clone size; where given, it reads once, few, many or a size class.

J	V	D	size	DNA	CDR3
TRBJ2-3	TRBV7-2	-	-	TGTGCCAGCAGCTTAGTTATAGCAAGTTTCACAGATACGCAGTATTTT	CASSLVIASFTDTQYF
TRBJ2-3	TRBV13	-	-	TGTGCCAGCAGCCCTCCCAGTCCTGGCGGAAACACAGATACGCAGTATTTT	CASSPPSPGGNTDTQYF
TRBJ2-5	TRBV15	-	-	TGTGCCACCAGCAGAGAACAGCTCACCCAAGAGACCCAGTACTTC	CATSREQLTQETQYF
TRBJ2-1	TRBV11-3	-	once	TGTGCCAGCAGCTTAGGGAGGACAGTTATCGATACCCAGTTCTTC	CASSLGRTVIDTQFF
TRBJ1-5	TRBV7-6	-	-	TGTGCCAGCAGCTTAGGCAGGGGCGGGTCGGGCAATCAGCCCCAGCATTTT	CASSLGRGGSGNQPQHF
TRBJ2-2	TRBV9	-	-	TGTGCCAGCAGCGTAAGACTGGAAATGAACACCGGGGAGCTGTTTTTT	CASSVRLEMNTGELFF
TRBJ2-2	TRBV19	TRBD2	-	TGTGCCAGTATTACTGCGGGAGGTTACACCGGGGAGCTGTTTTTT	CASITAGGYTGELFF
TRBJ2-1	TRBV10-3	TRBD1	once	TGTGCCATCAGTGAGGCTGTGGACAGGGGTAGAAATGAGCAGTTCTTC	CAISEAVDRGRNEQFF
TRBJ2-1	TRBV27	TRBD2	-	TGTGCCAGCAGTGGGGCTAGCGGGATCGAAAATGAGCAGTTCTTC	CASSGASGIENEQFF
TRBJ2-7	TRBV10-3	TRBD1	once	TGTGCCATCAGTCAGGACTTAAACCGGGACAGGGGTTACTTC	CAISQDLNRDRGYF
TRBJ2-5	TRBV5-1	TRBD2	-	TGCGCCAGCAGCTTGGCCGCGGGAGAAGAGACCCAGTACTTC	CASSLAAGEETQYF
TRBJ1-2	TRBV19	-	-	TGTGCCAGTAGTATTGGCCAGTTCGGGGGTGGCTACACCTTC	CASSIGQFGGGYTF
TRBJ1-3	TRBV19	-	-	TGTGCCAGTAGTATCGTCTCTGGAAACACCATATATTTT	CASSIVSGNTIYF
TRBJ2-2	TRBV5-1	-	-	TGCGCCAGCAGTTCGGAGGTCAGGCGTACGGCCGGGGAGCTGTTTTTT	CASSSEVRRTAGELFF
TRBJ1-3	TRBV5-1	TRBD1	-	TGCGCCAGCAGCTACGGACAGGGGGCCAGGAACACCATATATTTT	CASSYGQGARNTIYF
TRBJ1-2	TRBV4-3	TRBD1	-	TGCGCCAGCAGCCAAGTCGGGACAGGGTCCCCTGGCTACACCTTC	CASSQVGTGSPGYTF
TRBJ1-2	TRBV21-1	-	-	TGTGCCAGCAGCAAATCTCTTTTAGGGCACCGGACAGGGGATAACTATGGCTACACCTTC	CASSKSLLGHRTGDNYGYTF